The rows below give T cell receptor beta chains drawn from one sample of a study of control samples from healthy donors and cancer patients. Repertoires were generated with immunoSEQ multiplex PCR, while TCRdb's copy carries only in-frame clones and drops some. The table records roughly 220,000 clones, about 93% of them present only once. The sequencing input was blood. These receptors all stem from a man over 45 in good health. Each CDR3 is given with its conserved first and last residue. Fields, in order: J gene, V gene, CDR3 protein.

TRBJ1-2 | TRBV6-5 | CASSQKDRYGYTF
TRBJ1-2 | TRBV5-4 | CASSLVGTNYGYTF
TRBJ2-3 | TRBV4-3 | CAPSRGGEGSDTQYF
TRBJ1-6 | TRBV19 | CASSPDPAGVTYNSPLHF
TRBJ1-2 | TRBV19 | CASSINTAYGYTF
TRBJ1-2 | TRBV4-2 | CASSRTDRNYGYTF
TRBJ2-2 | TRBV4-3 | CASSQDMGPGELFF
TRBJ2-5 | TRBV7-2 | CASSQTGGFETQYF
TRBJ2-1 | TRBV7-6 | CASSLDGPGGNEQFF
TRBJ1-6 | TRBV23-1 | CASSSPGLGTVNSPLHF
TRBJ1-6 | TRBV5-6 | CASSHRAIDSPLHF